Below are 18 T cell receptor beta chains sequenced from a single sample in a study of radiotherapy plus CTLA-4 blockade in lung cancer. The repertoire was sequenced with immunoSEQ multiplex PCR; TCRdb's copy has only in-frame clones and lacks some. This sample has under 90,000 clones; roughly 70% occur once, and the top ten carry about 14%. Sequencing was performed on peripheral blood, taken from a patient treated with radiotherapy plus ipilimumab. Receptors were obtained from a human donor with non-small cell lung cancer that progressed on radiotherapy plus ipilimumab.

This sequence joins TRBV9 and TRBJ2-7; D is undetermined. The germline CDR1 and CDR2 sequences are SGDLS and YYNGEE. This CDR3 is 15 amino acids long. The V end was cut by 2 bases, the J end by 4 bases, with 16 bases between. The CDR3 reads CASSVTPRTDYEQYF. DNA of the CDR3: TGTGCCAGCAGCGTTACCCCCCGCACGGATTACGAGCAGTACTTC.

This clone was seen just once. This sequence joins TRBV6-5 and TRBJ2-7, with TRBD1 matching 9 bases. V lost 4 bases to trimming and J lost 6 bases; unmatched junction nucleotides: 10. Germline V gene data show CDR1 as MNHEY and CDR2 as SVGAGI. This CDR3 is 15 amino acids long. CDR3 in DNA: TGTGCCAGCAGTTCCTGGCCGGGACAGGGTGCCGAGCAGTACTTC. Its translation is CASSSWPGQGAEQYF.

The chain links TRBV9 to TRBJ2-7; D possibly uses TRBD1 or TRBD2 (5 bases each). Germline assignment: CDR1 SGDLS and CDR2 YYNGEE. The CDR3 totals 15 residues. Deletions cut 9 bases from V and 0 bases from J, with 19 bases between. The CDR3 DNA sequence: TGTGCCACCTCATCGAGGGGCCCAAGCTCCTACGAGCAGTACTTC. Translating gives CATSSRGPSSYEQYF.

This clone has a single count. The J gene is TRBJ2-1, the V gene TRBV28, with 13 nucleotides matching TRBD2. After removal of 4 bases from V and 6 bases from J, the junction contained 3 bases not matched to a gene. The CDR3 has 15 amino acids. Per germline, CDR1 MDHEN and CDR2 SYDVKM. This CDR3 reads CASSSRLAGGNEQFF. In DNA, the CDR3 is TGTGCCAGCAGTTCTAGACTAGCGGGAGGCAATGAGCAGTTCTTC.

CDR3 sequence (DNA): TGTGCCAGCAGTTCCCTGGACAGGTCCACCTACGAGCAGTACTTC. This gives the protein CASSSLDRSTYEQYF. The chain joins TRBV27 to TRBJ2-7, with TRBD1 identical over 7 bases. V lost 4 bases to trimming and J lost 2 bases; unmatched junction nucleotides: 8. The CDR3 is made up of 15 amino acids. Looked up from germline, CDR1 is MNHEY and CDR2 is SMNVEV (reference sequence).

The chain has TRBV19 and TRBJ1-1; unclear D gene. The CDR3 is 15 residues long. Trimming removed 10 bases at V and 2 bases at J, with 20 bases between. Germline V gene lookup returns CDR1 LNHDA and CDR2 SQIVND (reference sequence). CDR3 loop: CATSPAGRPNTEAFF. Written as DNA, the CDR3 is TGTGCCACCAGCCCGGCTGGGAGGCCAAACACTGAAGCTTTCTTT.

The chain joins TRBV7-6 to TRBJ2-5, with no clear D. Germline V lookup: CDR1 SGHVS, CDR2 FNYEAQ. This CDR3 region has 12 residues. The ends were cut back, 5 bases at V and 2 bases at J, with 6 bases in the middle. CDR3 DNA sequence: TGTGCCAGCAGCCTAACTCAAGAGACCCAGTACTTC. Its protein is CASSLTQETQYF. Full variable domain (remainder filled in from reference TRBV7-6 and TRBJ2-5): GAGVSQSPRYKVTKRGQDVALRCDPISGHVSLYWYRQALGQGPEFLTYFNYEAQQDKSGLPNDRFSAERPEGSISTLTIQRTEQRDSAMYRCASSLTQETQYFGPGTRLLVL.

This clone was counted a few times. The chain carries TRBV5-1 and TRBJ2-6, with a tentative D call TRBD1 (5 bases). Deletions cut 4 bases from V and 0 bases from J, with 14 bases between. The germline V gene encodes CDR1 SGHRS and CDR2 YFSETQ. CDR3 size: 17 residues. CDR3 amino acids: CASSPAGILSGANVLTF. The CDR3 DNA is TGCGCCAGCAGCCCGGCAGGGATCCTCTCTGGGGCCAACGTCCTGACTTTC.

In its sample, this clone was seen a few times. The chain carries TRBV5-1 and TRBJ1-3; 8 nucleotides match TRBD1. Germline assignment: CDR1 SGHRS and CDR2 YFSETQ. Germline trimming cut 4 bases from V and 4 bases from J; bases unmatched to any gene: 4. CDR3 length equals 14 residues. CDR3 sequence (DNA): TGCGCCAGCAGCCCCAGGGGGCGAGGAAACACCATATATTTT. Translated: CASSPRGRGNTIYF.

The genes are TRBV7-3 and TRBJ2-7; 7 bases agree with TRBD2. The J segment lost 6 bases and the V segment lost 1 base, leaving 9 bases of the junction unmatched. The CDR3 extends over 15 amino acids. The germline V gene encodes CDR1 SGHTA and CDR2 FQGTGA. CDR3 nucleotide sequence: TGTGCCAGCAGCTTAAGGGGCGGGAGTGGCGGCGAGCAGTACTTC. The encoded protein is CASSLRGGSGGEQYF.

This clone is categorized as medium-sized. V gene TRBV7-2 combines with J gene TRBJ1-2; D is unclear. V was pared by 5 bases and J by 1 base, with 20 bases between. This CDR3 has 17 residues. The germline CDR1 and CDR2 sequences are SGHTA and FQGNSA. The CDR3 region is CASSPRSNQPSNYGYTF. The DNA for the CDR3 is TGTGCCAGCAGCCCCCGGAGCAATCAACCAAGTAACTATGGCTACACCTTC.

This clone showed up just a few times. This chain joins TRBV7-3 and TRBJ2-1, with 10 bases identical to TRBD2. Trimming cost V 6 bases and J 4 bases; bases outside gene matches: 12. In germline, CDR1 is SGHTA, CDR2 FQGTGA. This CDR3 region has 17 residues. CDR3 bases: TGTGCCAGCAGTATTTTTAGGCGGACTAGCGGTTACAATGAGCAGTTCTTC. Its protein product is CASSIFRRTSGYNEQFF.

This clone was seen a handful of times. CDR3 nucleotide sequence: TGTGCCAGTAGTATGTCACAGGGGGCGCTTAGTGGCTACACCTTC. Its translation is CASSMSQGALSGYTF. The chain joins TRBV19 to TRBJ1-2; 9 bases are shared with TRBD1. The CDR3 has 15 amino acids. The ends lost 3 bases at V and 7 bases at J; junction bases unmatched: 9. Germline lookup yields CDR1 LNHDA and CDR2 SQIVND (reference sequence). The variable domain in full, completed from reference TRBV19 and TRBJ1-2, reads DGGITQSPKYLFRKEGQNVTLSCEQNLNHDAMYWYRQDPGQGLRLIYYSQIVNDFQKGDIAEGYSVSREKKESFPLTVTSAQKNPTAFYLCASSMSQGALSGYTFGSGTRLTVV.

This clone was seen only once. The chain employs TRBV30 and TRBJ2-1, with 7 bases matching TRBD1. CDR3 length equals 15 residues. V lost 0 bases to trimming and J lost 3 bases; unmatched junction nucleotides: 5. CDR1 and CDR2 (germline): GTSNPN, SVGIG (reference sequence). The CDR3 DNA is TGTGCCTGGAGTGTACCGGGACAGTTCTACAATGAGCAGTTCTTC. Its protein is CAWSVPGQFYNEQFF.

The rearrangement uses TRBV4-2 and TRBJ2-7; either TRBD1 or TRBD2 may supply D (6 bases each). The CDR3 consists of 17 residues. Germline lookup yields CDR1 LGHNA and CDR2 YNFKEQ. Trimming cost V 1 base and J 4 bases, with 20 bases left between them. The DNA for the CDR3 is TGTGCCAGCAGCCAAGGGCCCGGGGGCTCCTTAGGATACGAGCAGTACTTC. As protein: CASSQGPGGSLGYEQYF.

V usage is TRBV19 and J usage is TRBJ1-1; unclear D gene. The CDR3 sequence is 14 residues long. CDR1 and CDR2 (germline): LNHDA, SQIVND (reference sequence). Trimming cost V 0 bases and J 3 bases, with 8 bases left between them. CDR3 nucleotide sequence: TGTGCCAGTAGTATAGAAGAGGGAGACACTGAAGCTTTCTTT. It codes for CASSIEEGDTEAFF.

The chain has TRBV5-1 and TRBJ2-7; perhaps D is TRBD1 or TRBD2 (6 bases each). Germline V lookup: CDR1 SGHRS, CDR2 YFSETQ. The V gene lost 0 bases and the J gene lost 3 bases, with 13 bases spanning the gap. This CDR3 is built from 15 residues. CDR3 in amino acids: CASSLVRGLNYEQYF. The CDR3 region has the DNA TGCGCCAGCAGCTTGGTCAGGGGACTGAACTACGAGCAGTACTTC.

The sample holds one count of this clone. The chain links TRBV9 to TRBJ2-7, with D tentatively TRBD1 (5 bases). This CDR3 has 14 residues. CDR1 and CDR2 (germline): SGDLS, YYNGEE. Trimming took 4 bases from V and 2 from J, leaving 13 bases between them. CDR3 protein: CASSPQDNPYEQYF. The CDR3 DNA reads TGTGCCAGCAGCCCCCAGGACAATCCCTACGAGCAGTACTTC.